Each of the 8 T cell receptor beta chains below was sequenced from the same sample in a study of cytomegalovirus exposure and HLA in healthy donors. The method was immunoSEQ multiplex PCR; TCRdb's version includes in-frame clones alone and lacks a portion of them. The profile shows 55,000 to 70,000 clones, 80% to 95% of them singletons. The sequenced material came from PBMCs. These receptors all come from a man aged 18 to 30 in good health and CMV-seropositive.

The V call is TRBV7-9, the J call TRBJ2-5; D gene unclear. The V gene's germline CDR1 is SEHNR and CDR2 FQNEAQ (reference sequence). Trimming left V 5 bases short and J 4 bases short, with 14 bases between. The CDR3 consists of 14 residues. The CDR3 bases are TGTGCCAGCAGCGAGAACAGTATTGGAGAGACCCAGTACTTC. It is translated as CASSENSIGETQYF.

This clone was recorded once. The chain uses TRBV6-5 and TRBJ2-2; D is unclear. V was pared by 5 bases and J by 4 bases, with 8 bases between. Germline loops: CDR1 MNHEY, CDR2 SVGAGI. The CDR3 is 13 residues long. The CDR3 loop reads CASSPYSTGELFF. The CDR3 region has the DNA TGTGCCAGCAGTCCCTATAGCACCGGGGAGCTGTTTTTT.

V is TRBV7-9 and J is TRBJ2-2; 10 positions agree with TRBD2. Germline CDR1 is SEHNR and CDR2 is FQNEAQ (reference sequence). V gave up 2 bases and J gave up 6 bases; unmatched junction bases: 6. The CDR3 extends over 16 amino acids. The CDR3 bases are TGTGCCAGCAGCTTACTAGCGGGAGTTGAACCCGGGGAGCTGTTTTTT. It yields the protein CASSLLAGVEPGELFF.

As DNA, the CDR3 is TGTGCCAGCAGTTACGGGACAGGGGGCTACTACGAGCAGTACTTC. Translation: CASSYGTGGYYEQYF. This rearrangement joins TRBV6-6 to TRBJ2-7; TRBD1 matches at 12 bases. The V and J ends lost 2 bases and 3 bases, in that order; junction bases with no gene match: 2. Germline assignment: CDR1 MNHNY and CDR2 SVGAGI (reference sequence). This CDR3 comprises 15 residues.

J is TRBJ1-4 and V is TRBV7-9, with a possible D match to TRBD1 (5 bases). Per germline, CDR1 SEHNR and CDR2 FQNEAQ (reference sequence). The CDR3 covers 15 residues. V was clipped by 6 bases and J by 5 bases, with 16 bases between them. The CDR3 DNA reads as TGTGCCAGCAGGTCGAACAGGAGGGTGAATGAAAAACTGTTTTTT. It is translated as CASRSNRRVNEKLFF. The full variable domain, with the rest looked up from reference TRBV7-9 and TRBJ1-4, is DTGVSQNPRHKITKRGQNVTFRCDPISEHNRLYWYRQTLGQGPEFLTYFQNEAQLEKSRLLSDRFSAERPKGSFSTLEIQRTEQGDSAMYLCASRSNRRVNEKLFFGSGTQLSVL.

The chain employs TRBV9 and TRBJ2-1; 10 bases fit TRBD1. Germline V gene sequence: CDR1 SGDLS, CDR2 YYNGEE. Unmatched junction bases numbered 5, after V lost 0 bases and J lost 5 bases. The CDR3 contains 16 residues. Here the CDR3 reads CASSVDPTGGNNEQFF. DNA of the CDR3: TGTGCCAGCAGCGTAGATCCGACAGGGGGCAACAATGAGCAGTTCTTC.

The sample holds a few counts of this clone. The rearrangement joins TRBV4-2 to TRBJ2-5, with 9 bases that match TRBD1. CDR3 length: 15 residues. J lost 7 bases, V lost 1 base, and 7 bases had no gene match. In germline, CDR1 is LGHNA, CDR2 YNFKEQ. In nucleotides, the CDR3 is TGTGCCAGCAGCCAAGTAGGGACAGGGTTAGTGACCCAGTACTTC. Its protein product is CASSQVGTGLVTQYF.

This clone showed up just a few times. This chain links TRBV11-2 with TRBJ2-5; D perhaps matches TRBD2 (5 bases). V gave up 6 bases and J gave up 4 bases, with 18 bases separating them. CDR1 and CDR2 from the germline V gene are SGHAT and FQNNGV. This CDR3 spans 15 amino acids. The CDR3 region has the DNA TGTGCCAGCAGTCGGTCAACTAGAATGCCAGAGACCCAGTACTTC. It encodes CASSRSTRMPETQYF.